This record covers a single TCR beta chain. Its antigen is unknown. Base-call qualities are not available, and no considerably larger clone is one nucleotide away. Library prep was done by the immunoSEQ multiplex PCR assay. The multiplex PCR relied on a mix of 60 forward primers for TCR Vbeta segments and 13 reverse primers for TCR Jbeta segments. A multiplex PCR assay on genomic DNA amplified the CDR3 region of rearranged TCR beta genes. The amplified TCR beta libraries were sequenced on the Illumina HiSeq System as 87-base-pair reads. As for how the authors treated the data: A later analysis tallied roughly 80 million unique TCR beta chains across the 660 or so repertoires, and approximately 12 million of those chains were shared by two or more donors. Raw reads were error-corrected and collapsed into unique sequences by a nearest-neighbor algorithm in which closely related sequences were merged to remove PCR and sequencing errors. CDR3 sequences were aligned to IMGT reference sequences to assign V, D and J gene segments. For a sequence to be retained, at least a six-nucleotide match to both a V gene segment and a J gene segment was required. Rearrangements were called productive when the CDR3 lacked stop codons and stayed in frame with V and J; all others were non-productive. Following IMGT convention, CDR3 was defined as the stretch from the second conserved V-encoded cysteine up to the conserved J-encoded phenylalanine. In an earlier analysis of just under 600 of the donors, sequences lacking an unambiguous match to a single V gene segment were excluded. In an earlier analysis of around 590 of the donors, a V segment was called functional when productive rearrangements were above 56.7%, and segregating when the standard deviation between donors exceeded 5%. A statistical classification framework was built for diagnosing cytomegalovirus status from the catalog of TCR beta chain sequences. V and J gene assignment, in a later analysis, came from comparing TCR nucleotide sequences with IMGT/GENE-DB human TR gene sequences. A later analysis assigned CDR3 sequences and most-parsimonious VDJ recombination scenarios with the TCRdist pipeline. In a later analysis, each TCR beta chain was defined by its CDR3 amino acid sequence together with its V-gene family, and reads lacking a unique V-gene family were excluded. As a way to deal with suspected cross-contamination and a sequencing artifact, a later analysis dropped 450 to 600 nucleotide sequences that were highly shared and had low generation probability. A later analysis calculated a clonal expansion index for each public chain from normalized within-repertoire ranks of inferred template counts. In a later analysis, generation probabilities were computed using a VDJ recombination model fitted to out-of-frame rearrangements, and the results were checked against IGoR. Hypergeometric tests were used in a later analysis to score TCR-TCR, TCR-HLA and TCR-CMV co-occurrence, with a repertoire-size bias correction applied to the TCR pairs. To estimate false discovery rates, a later analysis permuted the HLA or CMV assignments 20 times. In a later analysis, co-occurring TCRs were grouped with DBSCAN, and TCRdist sequence similarity was added when clustering was performed within HLA-allele-positive subsets. For co-occurrence clustering, repertoires with fewer than 30,000 or more than 120,000 public chains were excluded, along with five or six repertoires with anomalous nucleotide sharing. TCRdb re-hosts the immuneACCESS table, in-frame sequences only. Its copies lack some clones; in the studies checked, an unresolved V gene accounts for under half of them, and the cause for the rest is not known. D and trimming come from the DNA, and the V and J calls and clone size come from that table. A total of 95,000 to 110,000 clones appear in this sample, approximately 79% of them only once. The leading ten clones occupy roughly 4% of the sample.

The source of the sample is a study of cytomegalovirus exposure and HLA in healthy donors (dated by TCRdb to between 2016 and 2019). Background on the whole study: According to an earlier analysis of 587 of the donors, about 180 million T cells yielded approximately 120 million unique TCR beta sequences and 276 Gb of sequence data. Among the roughly 390 genotyped donors, 81% belonged to the genetic ancestry cluster associated with self-reported Caucasian donors. Among around 400 genotyped donors of the cohort, an average of about 240,000 unique TCR beta nucleotide sequences was sequenced per donor, of which roughly 17% were non-productive. The T cell repertoires of several hundred subjects were profiled by immunosequencing and related to cytomegalovirus serostatus. The study was designed to test whether signatures of past pathogen exposure could be identified by cataloging public T cell receptors. Typing coverage differed by locus: A, B, C, DRB1 and DQB1 were typed in roughly 620-640 donors, DQA1 in around 500, DPA1 in 600 to 610, and DPB1 in roughly 450. Donor age, sex, ethnicity and CMV serostatus were compiled alongside the repertoire data. To study patterns of TCR occurrence, a later analysis re-analyzed previously published TCR beta repertoires from 666 donors and added high-resolution HLA genotyping. High-throughput TCR immunosequencing, statistical association of individual TCRs with disease status, and machine learning were combined to predict cytomegalovirus infection status. Class I and class II HLA loci were covered by the typing at four-digit resolution. Roughly 5 DR-DQ haplotypes were handled as single units for association and clustering because linkage in the cohort was strong. All discovery cohort repertoires had been generated on a single sequencing platform. An earlier analysis of around 580 of the donors used high-throughput TCR beta sequencing to judge whether each TCR beta V gene segment behaved as functional or pseudogenic. Genome-wide SNP genotypes for about 55% of the roughly 670 donors were used in a later genetic analysis, which treated that subset as a discovery cohort. Rather than drawing on any new phenotypic data, the later analysis identified candidate immune exposures from TCR beta sequences and the way those sequences occurred across donors. About 320 gigabases of sequencing data and roughly 90 million unique TCR sequences were included in an early release covering around 650 HLA-typed donors. Besides the first cohort of roughly 660 subjects, a separate validation cohort made up of about 120 different subjects was used.

From the cysteine up to the phenylalanine, the CDR3 has a length of 12 residues. The DNA shown is the 36-base CDR3, in frame from base 1. The germline V gene yields SQVTM for CDR1 and ANQGSEA for CDR2. Deletion took 1 base off V and 6 bases off J, with a span of 10 bases between the germline ends. Results the study describes overall, beyond this receptor: Immune exposure information for the cohort was limited to CMV serostatus. An association between a missense DCLRE1C variant and V-gene and J-gene trimming of TCR beta chains was found in a later genetic analysis and replicated in an independent cohort. An earlier analysis of some 560 of the donors showed that most TCR beta V segments appeared in productive rearrangements either about 87% or about 30% of the time, which broadly matched IMGT annotations. In a later analysis, most CMV-associated TCR beta chains were found to appear HLA-restricted, with HLA associations seemingly driven largely by CMV exposure. A further reported finding was that TCR beta sequences accurately predicted the HLA-A and HLA-B alleles for most subjects in the first cohort. In both the original and validation cohorts, the classifier was reported to diagnose cytomegalovirus status with high specificity and sensitivity. Several of the top co-occurrence clusters appeared to be linked to parvovirus B19, influenza, CMV and Epstein-Barr virus, according to a later analysis. Correlated functional status among segregating V segments might reflect linkage disequilibrium, but an unknown experimental factor could not be ruled out. The 87-base-pair reads could not distinguish some IMGT-functional V segments, including TRBV6-2 and TRBV6-3, so those segments were excluded. Compared with equally common non-associated chains, HLA-associated TCR beta chains in a later analysis were more clonally expanded and had lower generation probabilities. The sequencing pipeline was judged likely to have produced a cluster of highly shared sequence variants as a technical artifact. Compared with the 666-donor mean, donors in an Asian-associated ancestry cluster had fewer N-insertions in productive TCRs, according to a later genetic analysis. Three of the identified cytomegalovirus-associated TCR beta chains were confirmed in vitro to be specific for cytomegalovirus antigens. The presence/absence analyses assumed that sequencing depth was roughly uniform across donors, and that assumption may not be true. Because counts were too low, more than 15 rarely observed V segments, including chromosome 9 orphons, were excluded from the earlier analysis of several hundred of the donors. Strong co-occurrence of HLA alleles, especially DR and DQ, made assigning TCR associations to individual alleles difficult. A total of fewer than 200 TCR beta chains were listed by the study as associated with cytomegalovirus. While some public TCRs were present in many individuals, most TCR sequences turned up only very rarely across donors. In a later analysis, TCR association rates were found to vary across HLA loci, with the most associated TCRs seen for DRB1 alleles and the fewest for HLA-C alleles. Only TCR beta chains were sequenced in this cohort, and the absence of alpha or paired-chain data limited detectable features. At a false discovery rate of 0.05, a later analysis linked around 15,000 TCR beta sequences to specific HLA alleles. It was suggested by the authors that the approach could potentially be generalized to other disease states and immunological phenotypes. Because HLA typing was unavailable for some donors at each locus, only the typed subset was used in association tests.

The cohort comprised 550 to 700 healthy bone marrow donors. Cohort members were all nominally healthy when sampled, although unrecorded immune exposures were likely present. The donor tested CMV seropositive, placing the donor among the 250 to 350 seropositive members of the cohort. A peripheral blood sample was collected from each donor, and TCR beta sequencing was performed on peripheral blood mononuclear cells. Genomic DNA was extracted from the blood cell samples with the Qiagen DNeasy Blood Extraction Kit. This TCR derives from a man aged 45-65 years in good health and CMV-seropositive. Recombination connected TRBV29-1 to TRBJ2-7; the D gene is possibly TRBD2, with 5 bases matching. Source material: PBMCs. The CDR3 in this case is CSVEGLGSEQYF. The sequence in DNA is TGCAGCGTTGAAGGTCTGGGGAGCGAGCAGTACTTC.